Listed below are T cell receptor beta chains from one sample, sequenced in a study of OX40 agonist ivuxolimab in advanced cancers. Sequencing used immunoSEQ multiplex PCR; TCRdb keeps in-frame clones, though not all of them. This repertoire shows 55,000 to 70,000 clones, about 82% found once; its top ten account for roughly 3.5%. The material was CD4+ or CD8+ T cells sorted from blood, obtained in a trial of the OX40 agonist ivuxolimab. The receptors stem from an adult with an advanced solid tumor such as melanoma, head and neck, liver or kidney cancer. Both conserved end residues are part of each CDR3. D genes are given only for firm matches. Some rows mark clone size as missing; the rest say once, few, many or name a class of expanded clone.

V gene: TRBV7-8; D gene: TRBD1; J gene: TRBJ2-5; clone size: .; CDR3 DNA: TGTGCCAGCAGAGCATTAAGACAGGGTTTGGAGACCCAGTACTTC; CDR3 protein: CASRALRQGLETQYF
V gene: TRBV19; D gene: .; J gene: TRBJ2-5; clone size: .; CDR3 DNA: TGTGCCAGTAGGGAAAGGGGGATCCAAGAGACCCAGTACTTC; CDR3 protein: CASRERGIQETQYF
V gene: TRBV2; D gene: TRBD2; J gene: TRBJ2-1; clone size: .; CDR3 DNA: TGTGCCAGCAGTCAACTAGCGTCTATGGATGAGCAGTTCTTC; CDR3 protein: CASSQLASMDEQFF
V gene: TRBV28; D gene: .; J gene: TRBJ2-3; clone size: .; CDR3 DNA: TGTGCCAGCAGTTCGAGCGGAACAGATACGCAGTATTTT; CDR3 protein: CASSSSGTDTQYF
V gene: TRBV10-2; D gene: TRBD2; J gene: TRBJ2-5; clone size: .; CDR3 DNA: TGCGCCAGCAGTGAGTCGAAAGAGCGGGAGGTCTCCTGGTACTTC; CDR3 protein: CASSESKEREVSWYF
V gene: TRBV5-1; D gene: TRBD1; J gene: TRBJ1-6; clone size: .; CDR3 DNA: TGCGCCAGCAGCTTGGGACAGGGAAGAGGATCACCCCTCCACTTT; CDR3 protein: CASSLGQGRGSPLHF
V gene: TRBV11-2; D gene: .; J gene: TRBJ1-1; clone size: .; CDR3 DNA: TGTGCCAGCAGCTTAGCGGGAGAAACTGAAGCTTTCTTT; CDR3 protein: CASSLAGETEAFF
V gene: TRBV6-5; D gene: .; J gene: TRBJ2-7; clone size: .; CDR3 DNA: TGTGCCAGCGGGGTCCACGAGCAGTACTTC; CDR3 protein: CASGVHEQYF
V gene: TRBV15; D gene: TRBD2; J gene: TRBJ2-7; clone size: .; CDR3 DNA: TGTGCCACCAGCAGAGCTGGGCGGGGGACCTACGAGCAGTACTTC; CDR3 protein: CATSRAGRGTYEQYF
V gene: TRBV7-2; D gene: .; J gene: TRBJ2-2; clone size: .; CDR3 DNA: TGTGCCAGCAGCCCAAGTATCGGGGAGCTGTTTTTT; CDR3 protein: CASSPSIGELFF
V gene: TRBV27; D gene: .; J gene: TRBJ2-3; clone size: .; CDR3 DNA: TGTGCCAGCAGTTTATCGGTCGGCCCGGGAGATACGCAGTATTTT; CDR3 protein: CASSLSVGPGDTQYF
V gene: TRBV9; D gene: TRBD1; J gene: TRBJ2-7; clone size: .; CDR3 DNA: TGTGCCAGCAGCCCAAGACAGGGGATCCAGTACTTC; CDR3 protein: CASSPRQGIQYF
V gene: TRBV5-1; D gene: .; J gene: TRBJ2-2; clone size: .; CDR3 DNA: TGCGCCAGCAGCCCGGGACAGAACACCGGGGAGCTGTTTTTT; CDR3 protein: CASSPGQNTGELFF
V gene: TRBV28; D gene: .; J gene: TRBJ2-1; clone size: .; CDR3 DNA: TGTGCCAGCAGTTTATCCTTGGACGGCCTAGGGGAGCAGTTCTTC; CDR3 protein: CASSLSLDGLGEQFF
V gene: TRBV6-5; D gene: .; J gene: TRBJ2-3; clone size: .; CDR3 DNA: TGTGCCAGCAGTTACGGGCAGGGTCCAGATACGCAGTATTTT; CDR3 protein: CASSYGQGPDTQYF
V gene: TRBV6-6; D gene: TRBD2; J gene: TRBJ2-2; clone size: .; CDR3 DNA: TGTGCCAGCAGTTATCTAGCGGGAGGTCGCGGGGAGCTGTTTTTT; CDR3 protein: CASSYLAGGRGELFF
V gene: TRBV7-6; D gene: .; J gene: TRBJ2-1; clone size: once; CDR3 DNA: TGTGCCAGCAGCTTAGTAGATTACGAGTACAATGAGCAGTTCTTC; CDR3 protein: CASSLVDYEYNEQFF
V gene: TRBV2; D gene: TRBD2; J gene: TRBJ2-1; clone size: .; CDR3 DNA: TGTGCCAGCAGCGCCAGCGGGAGCTCCTACAATGAGCAGTTCTTC; CDR3 protein: CASSASGSSYNEQFF
V gene: TRBV6-5; D gene: TRBD1; J gene: TRBJ2-1; clone size: once; CDR3 DNA: TGTGCCAGCAGTTACCTAGGACAGGGGGCGTGGAATGAGCAGTTCTTC; CDR3 protein: CASSYLGQGAWNEQFF
V gene: TRBV5-4; D gene: .; J gene: TRBJ2-7; clone size: .; CDR3 DNA: TGTGCCAGCAGCGAGACTGGCGTCAAGCAGTACTTC; CDR3 protein: CASSETGVKQYF
V gene: TRBV5-5; D gene: .; J gene: TRBJ2-3; clone size: .; CDR3 DNA: TGTGCCAGCAGCTCAGGAGATGATTCAGATACGCAGTATTTT; CDR3 protein: CASSSGDDSDTQYF
V gene: TRBV6-5; D gene: TRBD1; J gene: TRBJ1-1; clone size: .; CDR3 DNA: TGTGCCAGCAGTTACCTTTACGGGACAGGAGAAGCTTTCTTT; CDR3 protein: CASSYLYGTGEAFF
V gene: TRBV6-5; D gene: .; J gene: TRBJ2-2; clone size: .; CDR3 DNA: TGTGCCACCTCACAGGGTACGACGGAGACCGGGGAGCTGTTTTTT; CDR3 protein: CATSQGTTETGELFF
V gene: TRBV27; D gene: .; J gene: TRBJ1-1; clone size: .; CDR3 DNA: TGTGCCAGCAAACCAGCTATGAACACTGAAGCTTTCTTT; CDR3 protein: CASKPAMNTEAFF
V gene: TRBV11-3; D gene: .; J gene: TRBJ2-5; clone size: .; CDR3 DNA: TGTGCCAGCAGCCCTCTCTGGCGGGCAGAGGAGACCCAGTACTTC; CDR3 protein: CASSPLWRAEETQYF
V gene: TRBV28; D gene: .; J gene: TRBJ1-5; clone size: .; CDR3 DNA: TGTGCCAGCAGCCCGGACATAGGGGCGAATCAGCCCCAGCATTTT; CDR3 protein: CASSPDIGANQPQHF
V gene: TRBV4-1; D gene: TRBD1; J gene: TRBJ1-2; clone size: few; CDR3 DNA: TGCGCCAGCAGCCTACAGGGGGCGAGCTATGGCTACACCTTC; CDR3 protein: CASSLQGASYGYTF
V gene: TRBV10-3; D gene: TRBD1; J gene: TRBJ1-2; clone size: .; CDR3 DNA: TGTGCCATCAGCGGTGGACAGGGGGGAATAGGCTACACCTTC; CDR3 protein: CAISGGQGGIGYTF
V gene: TRBV15; D gene: .; J gene: TRBJ2-7; clone size: once; CDR3 DNA: TGTGCCACCAGCAGAGGGGTTAGTCAGGGCCACGAGCAGTACTTC; CDR3 protein: CATSRGVSQGHEQYF
V gene: TRBV28; D gene: .; J gene: TRBJ2-3; clone size: .; CDR3 DNA: TGTGCCAGCGGTGAGTCCACAGATACGCAGTATTTT; CDR3 protein: CASGESTDTQYF
V gene: TRBV11-1; D gene: TRBD2; J gene: TRBJ2-7; clone size: .; CDR3 DNA: TGTGCCAGCAGCTTGAGCGGGGCCTCCTACGAGCAGTACTTC; CDR3 protein: CASSLSGASYEQYF
V gene: TRBV7-9; D gene: .; J gene: TRBJ2-7; clone size: .; CDR3 DNA: TGTGCCAGCAGCTTCGACGGACCCTACGAGCAGTACTTC; CDR3 protein: CASSFDGPYEQYF
V gene: TRBV5-4; D gene: TRBD2; J gene: TRBJ2-2; clone size: .; CDR3 DNA: TGTGCCAGCAGCTTCTTTTTGACTAGCGGGAACACCGGGGAGCTGTTTTTT; CDR3 protein: CASSFFLTSGNTGELFF
V gene: TRBV19; D gene: .; J gene: TRBJ2-1; clone size: .; CDR3 DNA: TGTGCCAGTAGTACTACAGGGGGGGGGTACAATGAGCAGTTCTTC; CDR3 protein: CASSTTGGGYNEQFF
V gene: TRBV18; D gene: .; J gene: TRBJ2-2; clone size: .; CDR3 DNA: TGTGCCAGCTCACCACCGATACCCAGCGAGAACACCGGGGAGCTGTTTTTT; CDR3 protein: CASSPPIPSENTGELFF
V gene: TRBV6-5; D gene: TRBD1; J gene: TRBJ1-1; clone size: few; CDR3 DNA: TGTGCCAGCAGTTCATTTACAGGGGCTGAAGCTTTCTTT; CDR3 protein: CASSSFTGAEAFF
V gene: TRBV7-9; D gene: .; J gene: TRBJ1-1; clone size: .; CDR3 DNA: TGTGCCAGCAGCTTAGAATTACAGGATGAAGCTTTCTTT; CDR3 protein: CASSLELQDEAFF
V gene: TRBV4-3; D gene: TRBD1; J gene: TRBJ2-7; clone size: once; CDR3 DNA: TGCGCCAGCAGCCAAGATTGGGGGACAGGAGGGCACGAGCAGTACTTC; CDR3 protein: CASSQDWGTGGHEQYF
V gene: TRBV27; D gene: .; J gene: TRBJ2-5; clone size: .; CDR3 DNA: TGTGCCAGCAGTTCCCCTCGGCCAGGGGAGACCCAGTACTTC; CDR3 protein: CASSSPRPGETQYF
V gene: TRBV5-1; D gene: .; J gene: TRBJ2-5; clone size: .; CDR3 DNA: TGCGCCAGCAGCTTACCCACAGGATCCGAGACCCAGTACTTC; CDR3 protein: CASSLPTGSETQYF
V gene: TRBV19; D gene: TRBD2; J gene: TRBJ2-1; clone size: .; CDR3 DNA: TGTGCCAGTAGTCCTCGGGGATCAAGGACTAGCGGGCTATTACAGAATGAGCAGTTCTTC; CDR3 protein: CASSPRGSRTSGLLQNEQFF
V gene: TRBV6-1; D gene: TRBD2; J gene: TRBJ2-5; clone size: .; CDR3 DNA: TGTGCCAGCAGTGACCGACTAGCGGAGACCCAGTACTTC; CDR3 protein: CASSDRLAETQYF
V gene: TRBV25-1; D gene: .; J gene: TRBJ2-6; clone size: .; CDR3 DNA: TGTGCCAGCAGTCCCACCGGGGCCAACGTCCTGACTTTC; CDR3 protein: CASSPTGANVLTF
V gene: TRBV27; D gene: TRBD1; J gene: TRBJ2-5; clone size: few; CDR3 DNA: TGTGCCAGCGGACAGACAGGGGCGGGGGAGACCCAGTACTTC; CDR3 protein: CASGQTGAGETQYF
V gene: TRBV6-6; D gene: .; J gene: TRBJ2-7; clone size: .; CDR3 DNA: TGTGCCAGCAGTTACTCTTCACAGGCCACCGCCTACGAGCAGTACTTC; CDR3 protein: CASSYSSQATAYEQYF
V gene: TRBV28; D gene: .; J gene: TRBJ2-3; clone size: once; CDR3 DNA: TGTGCCAGCAGAACAGGGACCCGCTCAAACACAGATACGCAGTATTTT; CDR3 protein: CASRTGTRSNTDTQYF
V gene: TRBV19; D gene: TRBD1; J gene: TRBJ2-2; clone size: .; CDR3 DNA: TGTGCCAGTAGGGATATGGACAGGCTGAACACCGGGGAGCTGTTTTTT; CDR3 protein: CASRDMDRLNTGELFF
V gene: TRBV15; D gene: .; J gene: TRBJ2-5; clone size: once; CDR3 DNA: TGTGCCACCACGAAGGGGGAGGAACAAGAGACCCAGTACTTC; CDR3 protein: CATTKGEEQETQYF
V gene: TRBV28; D gene: .; J gene: TRBJ2-2; clone size: .; CDR3 DNA: TGTGCCAGCGCACTCATGAACACCGGGGAGCTGTTTTTT; CDR3 protein: CASALMNTGELFF
V gene: TRBV28; D gene: TRBD1; J gene: TRBJ2-7; clone size: .; CDR3 DNA: TGTGCCAGCAGGATCCATGGGGACAGGGAGTACGAGCAGTACTTC; CDR3 protein: CASRIHGDREYEQYF
V gene: TRBV28; D gene: .; J gene: TRBJ2-7; clone size: .; CDR3 DNA: TGTGCCAGCAGTTTGGGCGGGCCCGGCTACGAGCAGTACTTC; CDR3 protein: CASSLGGPGYEQYF
V gene: TRBV28; D gene: TRBD2; J gene: TRBJ2-1; clone size: once; CDR3 DNA: TGTGCCAGCAGCTATAGCGGGGTTTCCTACAATGAGCAGTTCTTC; CDR3 protein: CASSYSGVSYNEQFF
V gene: TRBV7-9; D gene: TRBD2; J gene: TRBJ2-7; clone size: .; CDR3 DNA: TGTGCCAGCAGCTTAAGTAGCGGGTACGAGCAGTACTTC; CDR3 protein: CASSLSSGYEQYF
V gene: TRBV11-3; D gene: .; J gene: TRBJ2-3; clone size: .; CDR3 DNA: TGTGCCAGCAGCTCAGGGGCAGATACGCAGTATTTT; CDR3 protein: CASSSGADTQYF
V gene: TRBV9; D gene: .; J gene: TRBJ2-7; clone size: few; CDR3 DNA: TGTGCCAGCAGCGCCTACAGGGACTCCTACGAGCAGTACTTC; CDR3 protein: CASSAYRDSYEQYF
V gene: TRBV30; D gene: .; J gene: TRBJ2-5; clone size: .; CDR3 DNA: TGTGCCTGGAGTGTGAAGGTGGAGACCCAGTACTTC; CDR3 protein: CAWSVKVETQYF
V gene: TRBV10-3; D gene: TRBD2; J gene: TRBJ2-3; clone size: .; CDR3 DNA: TGTGCCATCAGCCTAAGCGGGAGCCGCACAGATACGCAGTATTTT; CDR3 protein: CAISLSGSRTDTQYF
V gene: TRBV7-9; D gene: TRBD1; J gene: TRBJ2-3; clone size: few; CDR3 DNA: TGTGCCAGCAGCTTAAATAAGGCAGGGGGCTTTGGAGATACGCAGTATTTT; CDR3 protein: CASSLNKAGGFGDTQYF
V gene: TRBV27; D gene: .; J gene: TRBJ2-1; clone size: .; CDR3 DNA: TGTGCCAGCAGTCCTACCCCGGGACCGACGATCAATGAGCAGTTCTTC; CDR3 protein: CASSPTPGPTINEQFF
V gene: TRBV5-1; D gene: .; J gene: TRBJ2-1; clone size: once; CDR3 DNA: TGCGCCAGCAGCTTGGATGCGCGGGCTTACAATGAGCAGTTCTTC; CDR3 protein: CASSLDARAYNEQFF